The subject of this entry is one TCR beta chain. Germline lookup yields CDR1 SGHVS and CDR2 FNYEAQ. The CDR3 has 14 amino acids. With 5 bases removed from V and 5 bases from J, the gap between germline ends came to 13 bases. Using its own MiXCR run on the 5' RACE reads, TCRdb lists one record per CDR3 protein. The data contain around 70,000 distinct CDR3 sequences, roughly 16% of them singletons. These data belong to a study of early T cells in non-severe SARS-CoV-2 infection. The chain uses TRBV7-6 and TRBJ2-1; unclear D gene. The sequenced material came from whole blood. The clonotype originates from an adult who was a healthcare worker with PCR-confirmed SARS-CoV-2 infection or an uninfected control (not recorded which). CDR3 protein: CASSARVGNNEQFF. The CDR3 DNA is TGTGCCAGCAGCGCCCGCGTAGGAAACAATGAGCAGTTCTTC.